These 32 T cell receptor beta chains share one sample of origin, sequenced in a study of long-term antiretroviral therapy in people with HIV. The assay used was immunoSEQ (version v3.0), run at survey level. Here immunoSEQ multiplex PCR was the method, and the copy in TCRdb shows in-frame clones only, minus some. The sample lists about 18,000 clones; roughly 89% were seen once. This specimen was unsorted PBMCs, taken 3 years after starting antiretroviral therapy. The receptors shown here come from a man aged 45-65 years with HIV.

This chain uses TRBV7-2 with TRBJ2-2; 7 positions agree with TRBD2. Looked up from germline, CDR1 is SGHTA and CDR2 is FQGNSA. The CDR3 is 16 amino acids. Trimming took 4 bases from V and 3 from J; bases not matched to a gene: 8. CDR3 sequence reads: CASSYGLDLDTGELFF. The CDR3 region has the DNA TGTGCCAGCAGCTATGGACTAGACTTAGACACCGGGGAGCTGTTTTTT.

This clone was counted a single time. The J gene is TRBJ2-7, the V gene TRBV27, with 7 bases aligning to TRBD2. Germline V gives CDR1 MNHEY, CDR2 SMNVEV (reference sequence). The trim removed 4 bases at V and 3 bases at J, leaving 6 bases unmatched. CDR3 length equals 14 residues. CDR3 amino acids: CASSYQAGSYEQYF. In DNA form, the CDR3 reads TGTGCCAGCAGTTATCAAGCGGGGAGCTACGAGCAGTACTTC.

The chain carries TRBV5-5 and TRBJ2-1; the match to TRBD1 covers 7 bases. CDR3 length: 15 residues. V lost 2 bases and J lost 0; bases outside the gene matches: 2. CDR1 is SGHKS, CDR2 YYEKEE, per germline (reference sequence). The DNA of the CDR3 is TGTGCCAGCAGCTTTGAGGGGGCCTCCTACAATGAGCAGTTCTTC. It is translated as CASSFEGASYNEQFF.

The CDR3 reads CASSSLGLAGGSTDTQYF. CDR3 sequence (DNA): TGTGCCAGCAGTTCGTTGGGACTAGCGGGGGGGAGCACAGATACGCAGTATTTT. The chain couples TRBV7-2 to TRBJ2-3; 16 bases map to TRBD2. CDR1 and CDR2 (germline): SGHTA, FQGNSA. This CDR3 comprises 18 residues. The V segment lost 6 bases and the J segment 0 bases; nucleotides outside the gene matches: 6. The whole variable domain, remainder taken from reference TRBV7-2 and TRBJ2-3, is GAGVSQSPSNKVTEKGKDVELRCDPISGHTALYWYRQSLGQGLEFLIYFQGNSAPDKSGLPSDRFSAERTGGSVSTLTIQRTQQEDSAVYLCASSSLGLAGGSTDTQYFGPGTRLTVL.

This chain joins TRBV20-1 and TRBJ1-4, with 8 bases lining up with TRBD1. The CDR3 totals 10 residues. Germline CDR1 DFQATT, CDR2 SNEGSKA (reference sequence). V trimming: 6 bases; J trimming: 12 bases; junction bases outside the gene matches: 3. The CDR3 is CSAVQGELFF. The CDR3 nucleotides read TGCAGTGCGGTACAGGGGGAACTGTTTTTT.

Here the CDR3 DNA reads TGCGCCAGCAGCCACCGGGACACTGGTGAAAAACTGTTTTTT. Protein: CASSHRDTGEKLFF. This chain uses TRBV4-1 with TRBJ1-4; D perhaps matches TRBD1 (6 bases). This CDR3 is 14 amino acids long. Germline lookup yields CDR1 MGHRA and CDR2 YSYEKL. The germline V and J ends were trimmed by 3 bases and 7 bases, with 12 bases remaining between them.

V and J are TRBV30 and TRBJ1-4; 8 bases fit TRBD1. J lost 8 bases, V lost 7 bases, and 9 bases had no gene match. CDR1 is GTSNPN, CDR2 SVGIG, per germline (reference sequence). This CDR3 region has 13 residues. CDR3: CALEPGGVEKLFF. CDR3 DNA sequence: TGTGCCTTGGAGCCAGGGGGCGTAGAAAAACTGTTTTTT.

V usage is TRBV4-3 and J usage is TRBJ2-7; D may match TRBD1 or TRBD2 (5 bases each). The CDR3 length is 12 residues. Germline V gene data show CDR1 as LGHNA and CDR2 as YSLEER. V lost 6 bases and J 3 bases, leaving 9 bases between the germline ends. The CDR3 is CASSAGGYEQYF. In DNA form, the CDR3 reads TGCGCCAGCAGTGCTGGGGGCTACGAGCAGTACTTC.

V is TRBV11-3 and J is TRBJ1-5; no firm D call. This CDR3 is built from 17 residues. The V gene's germline CDR1 is SGHNT and CDR2 YENEEA. V was shortened by 8 bases and J by 5 bases, with 25 bases between the two germline ends. The CDR3 region is CASVLTQKQGRHQPQHF. The CDR3 DNA follows: TGTGCCAGCGTGCTAACCCAAAAACAAGGGCGCCATCAGCCCCAGCATTTT. The whole variable domain, remainder taken from reference TRBV11-3 and TRBJ1-5, is EAGVVQSPRYKIIEKKQPVAFWCNPISGHNTLYWYLQNLGQGPELLIRYENEEAVDDSQLPKDRFSAERLKGVDSTLKIQPAELGDSAVYLCASVLTQKQGRHQPQHFGDGTRLSIL.

The chain employs TRBV6-4 and TRBJ1-2; D may be TRBD1 (5 bases). Germline V gene sequence: CDR1 MRHNA, CDR2 SNTAGT. The CDR3 runs 14 residues. V was cut by 2 bases and J by 0 bases, with 7 bases left in between. The CDR3 reads CASSDEGTNYGYTF. In DNA, the CDR3 is TGTGCCAGCAGTGACGAGGGGACTAACTATGGCTACACCTTC.

The chain uses TRBV5-6 and TRBJ2-7; TRBD1 aligns across 8 bases. Germline values: CDR1 SGHDT, CDR2 YYEEEE. This CDR3 spans 14 amino acids. V dropped 1 base and J dropped 3; count of bases not matched to a gene: 3. The CDR3 DNA sequence: TGTGCCAGCAGCTTGCGGGACAGGTTCTACGAGCAGTACTTC. Protein sequence: CASSLRDRFYEQYF.

The chain couples TRBV11-2 to TRBJ2-3; 11 nucleotides line up with TRBD2. V gave up 3 bases and J gave up 4 bases; unmatched junction bases: 6. The CDR3 is made up of 16 amino acids. The germline V gene has CDR1 SGHAT and CDR2 FQNNGV. CDR3 coding DNA: TGTGCCAGCAGCTTCCTAGCGGGGGGCCGAGCAGATACGCAGTATTTT. It is translated as CASSFLAGGRADTQYF.

The V gene is TRBV5-4, the J gene TRBJ2-1, with 9 bases matching TRBD2. Trimming removed 6 bases from V and 2 bases from J; junction bases left unmatched: 6. The CDR3 has 15 amino acids. CDR1 is SGHNT and CDR2 is YYREEE in the germline V gene (reference sequence). In DNA form, the CDR3 reads TGTGCCAGCACCTTCAGACTAGCGGCCTACAATGAGCAGTTCTTC. Amino acid sequence: CASTFRLAAYNEQFF.

The V and J genes are TRBV27 and TRBJ2-2, with D perhaps being TRBD1 or TRBD2 (5 bases each). The CDR3 spans 14 residues. Looked up from germline, CDR1 is MNHEY and CDR2 is SMNVEV (reference sequence). V gave up 8 bases and J gave up 4 bases, with 14 bases separating them. This CDR3 reads CASGSAGTTGELFF. Here the CDR3 DNA reads TGTGCCAGCGGTTCCGCAGGGACCACCGGGGAGCTGTTTTTT.

J is TRBJ2-7 and V is TRBV27; a possible D gene is TRBD2 (6 bases). CDR1 is MNHEY and CDR2 is SMNVEV in the germline V gene (reference sequence). V was pared by 1 base and J by 5 bases, with 12 bases between. The CDR3 is 14 amino acids. CDR3 region: CASSLYGGGNEQYF. CDR3 bases: TGTGCCAGCAGTTTATACGGGGGAGGAAACGAGCAGTACTTC.

The chain recombines TRBV25-1 with TRBJ1-1; D uncertain. This CDR3 spans 15 amino acids. Germline loops: CDR1 MGHDK, CDR2 SYGVNS. V lost 2 bases to trimming and J lost 0 bases, with 10 bases between them. The DNA for the CDR3 is TGTGCCAGCAGTGAAGTGGGGAATATGAACACTGAAGCTTTCTTT. Its translation: CASSEVGNMNTEAFF.

This clone was counted a single time. V usage is TRBV23-1 and J usage is TRBJ1-5, with D uncertain. TRBV23-1 counts as an open reading frame of uncertain function. The CDR3 is 13 amino acids. The V end lost 3 bases, the J end lost 5 bases, and 8 bases lay between the germline ends. This CDR3 is CASSHWGYQPQHF. The CDR3 region has the DNA TGCGCCAGCAGTCACTGGGGATATCAGCCCCAGCATTTT.

CDR3 sequence reads: CASSFGTSGGVYEQYF. For the CDR3, the DNA is TGTGCCAGCAGTTTCGGGACTAGCGGGGGGGTTTACGAGCAGTACTTC. V gene TRBV11-2 combines with J gene TRBJ2-7; 16 bases align to TRBD2. The V gene end was trimmed by 6 bases and the J gene end by 4 bases; junction bases not matched to a gene: 6. CDR3 size: 16 residues. Germline CDR1 is SGHAT and CDR2 is FQNNGV.

This clone appeared a few times. This sequence joins TRBV9 and TRBJ1-6, with D unresolved. The CDR3 sequence is 13 residues long. Germline CDR1 SGDLS, CDR2 YYNGEE. Trimming stripped 3 bases from V and 5 bases from J, with 6 bases between. CDR3 sequence: CASSATNNSPLHF. For the CDR3, the DNA is TGTGCCAGCAGCGCCACGAATAATTCACCCCTCCACTTT.

This clone was detected only once. The V call is TRBV5-1, the J call TRBJ2-2, with 14 positions matching TRBD2. Trimming took 4 bases from V and 7 from J; bases not matched to a gene: 9. The CDR3 spans 17 residues. CDR1 is SGHRS and CDR2 is YFSETQ in the germline V gene. Here the CDR3 reads CASSRTFGTSGGGELFF. Here the CDR3 DNA reads TGCGCCAGCAGCCGAACCTTTGGGACTAGCGGGGGCGGGGAGCTGTTTTTT.

The rearrangement joins TRBV19 to TRBJ2-2, with 9 nucleotides matching TRBD2. Germline lookup yields CDR1 LNHDA and CDR2 SQIVND (reference sequence). The J segment lost 4 bases and the V segment lost 4 bases, leaving 10 bases of the junction unmatched. The CDR3 consists of 17 residues. Written as DNA, the CDR3 is TGTGCCAGTAGTACCTTTGGCGGGGGGGCCTCCACCGGGGAGCTGTTTTTT. This translates into CASSTFGGGASTGELFF.

The chain employs TRBV7-9 and TRBJ2-3; the D is unclear. V was pared by 2 bases and J by 4 bases, with 4 bases between. This CDR3 has 12 amino acids. Germline assignment: CDR1 SEHNR and CDR2 FQNEAQ (reference sequence). The CDR3 loop is CASSLSADTQYF. The CDR3 DNA sequence: TGTGCCAGCAGCTTAAGTGCAGATACGCAGTATTTT.

The V call is TRBV21-1, the J call TRBJ2-7; the DNA was not compared with TRBD1, the D call given in the table. TRBV21-1 is labeled a pseudogene. There are 14 residues in the CDR3. The CDR3: CASSKDDTAYEQYF. The CDR3 DNA sequence: TGTGCCAGCAGCAAAGATGACACAGCCTACGAGCAGTACTTC.

This clone was seen just once. V usage is TRBV13 and J usage is TRBJ2-6, with unresolved D. Germline V lookup: CDR1 PRHDT, CDR2 FYEKMQ (reference sequence). Trimming cost V 0 bases and J 0 bases, with 9 bases left between them. This CDR3 is built from 17 residues. The CDR3 reads CASSLGLRSSGANVLTF. The DNA for the CDR3 is TGTGCCAGCAGCTTAGGCCTCAGGAGCTCTGGGGCCAACGTCCTGACTTTC.

This chain joins TRBV29-1 and TRBJ2-7; the match to TRBD1 covers 8 bases. J lost 4 bases, V lost 0 bases, and 8 bases had no gene match. The CDR3 covers 15 residues. Germline CDR1 and CDR2: SQVTM and ANQGSEA. CDR3 amino acids: CSVEDAPGQAYEQYF. The CDR3 nucleotides are TGCAGCGTTGAAGATGCACCGGGACAGGCGTACGAGCAGTACTTC.

The chain recombines TRBV19 with TRBJ1-2; tentatively, D is TRBD1 (5 bases). Trimming took off 4 bases at V and 3 bases at J, with 18 bases between the two ends. The CDR3 is 16 amino acids. Germline V gives CDR1 LNHDA, CDR2 SQIVND (reference sequence). Written as DNA, the CDR3 is TGTGCCAGTAGTAAGAGACAAATTACGGGGCACTATGGCTACACCTTC. It yields the protein CASSKRQITGHYGYTF. Together with reference TRBV19 and TRBJ1-2, the CDR3 gives the full variable domain: DGGITQSPKYLFRKEGQNVTLSCEQNLNHDAMYWYRQDPGQGLRLIYYSQIVNDFQKGDIAEGYSVSREKKESFPLTVTSAQKNPTAFYLCASSKRQITGHYGYTFGSGTRLTVV.

This chain connects TRBV18 to TRBJ2-6; D is perhaps TRBD2 (7 bases). V lost 2 bases to trimming and J lost 0 bases, with 17 bases between them. In germline, CDR1 is KGHSH, CDR2 LQKENI. This CDR3 is built from 19 residues. CDR3 loop: CASSPIGGLSLSGANVLTF. As DNA, the CDR3 is TGTGCCAGCTCACCAATCGGGGGGCTATCTCTCTCTGGGGCCAACGTCCTGACTTTC.

The J gene is TRBJ2-7, the V gene TRBV7-3; D could derive from TRBD1 or TRBD2 (6 bases each). CDR3 length: 13 amino acids. The germline V and J ends were trimmed by 1 base and 6 bases, with 10 bases remaining between them. Germline CDR1 SGHTA, CDR2 FQGTGA. DNA of the CDR3: TGTGCCAGCAGCTTAAATGGAGGGGGCGAGCAGTACTTC. It encodes CASSLNGGGEQYF.

This clone was seen once. The V gene is TRBV18, the J gene TRBJ1-4, with D possibly being TRBD1 (5 bases). CDR1 is KGHSH, CDR2 LQKENI, per germline. CDR3 length: 16 amino acids. Trimming took 3 bases from V and 2 from J, leaving 13 bases between them. CDR3 bases: TGTGCCAGCTCACCGCTCGGGTGGGGGACTAATGAAAAACTGTTTTTT. Encoded protein: CASSPLGWGTNEKLFF.

The J gene is TRBJ2-7, the V gene TRBV6-1, with 7 bases aligning to TRBD1. Germline loops: CDR1 MNHNS, CDR2 SASEGT. With V trimmed by 7 bases and J by 5 bases, 5 bases remained unmatched. The CDR3 has 12 residues. CDR3 sequence: CASKTGPHEQYF. In DNA form, the CDR3 reads TGTGCCAGCAAGACAGGGCCTCACGAGCAGTACTTC.

A few counts support this clone. The chain couples TRBV6-5 to TRBJ2-7; the D call may be TRBD1 or TRBD2 (5 bases each). Trimming stripped 8 bases from V and 3 bases from J, with 14 bases between. Per germline, CDR1 MNHEY and CDR2 SVGAGI. The CDR3 is 13 amino acids. The DNA for the CDR3 is TGTGCCAGCGGGGTCATGGGACGCTACGAGCAGTACTTC. Amino acids: CASGVMGRYEQYF.

The V gene is TRBV6-4, the J gene TRBJ1-4, with D unresolved. The CDR3 totals 18 residues. V shed 10 bases and J shed 6 bases, with 30 bases lying between them. The germline CDR1 and CDR2 sequences are MRHNA and SNTAGT. The CDR3: CATQSQERVHQKYEKLFF. The CDR3 DNA reads as TGTGCCACCCAAAGTCAGGAGAGAGTACACCAGAAGTATGAAAAACTGTTTTTT.